A single sample gave rise to the 6 T cell receptor beta chains below, sequenced in a study of T cell changes during pregnancy in multiple sclerosis. TCRdb's copy holds only in-frame clones and misses some; the assay was immunoSEQ multiplex PCR. The table lists about 84,000 clones, about 93% of them singletons, with around 0.97% in the top ten. The sequencing used peripheral blood, collected in the second trimester of pregnancy. The receptors here all came from a female donor in good health, enrolled as a control in a pregnancy study.

V gene TRBV13 combines with J gene TRBJ1-4, with a tentative D call TRBD1 (6 bases). The ends were cut back, 4 bases at V and 1 base at J, with 10 bases in the middle. Germline CDR1 reads PRHDT; CDR2 reads FYEKMQ (reference sequence). This CDR3 contains 15 residues. CDR3 sequence (DNA): TGTGCCAGCAGCTACCGGACAGAAACTAATGAAAAACTGTTTTTT. Residues: CASSYRTETNEKLFF. Full variable domain (rest looked up from reference TRBV13 and TRBJ1-4): AAGVIQSPRHLIKEKRETATLKCYPIPRHDTVYWYQQGPGQDPQFLISFYEKMQSDKGSIPDRFSAQQFSDYHSELNMSSLELGDSALYFCASSYRTETNEKLFFGSGTQLSVL.

The rearrangement uses TRBV7-6 and TRBJ2-5; perhaps TRBD2 as D (5 bases). CDR1 SGHVS and CDR2 FNYEAQ come from the germline V gene. This CDR3 has 15 residues. V lost 5 bases to trimming and J lost 1 base, with 14 bases between them. This CDR3 is CASSHQRLPQETQYF. The CDR3 nucleotides read TGTGCCAGCAGCCACCAACGACTACCCCAAGAGACCCAGTACTTC.

V gene TRBV19 combines with J gene TRBJ2-7, with TRBD2 matching over 8 bases. Germline loops: CDR1 LNHDA, CDR2 SQIVND (reference sequence). With 1 base clipped from V and 6 bases from J, the junction kept 5 bases outside the gene matches. The CDR3 covers 14 residues. The CDR3 DNA follows: TGTGCCAGTAGTATAGGTAACGGGGGGGCCGAGCAGTACTTC. Residues: CASSIGNGGAEQYF.

This chain connects TRBV29-1 to TRBJ2-7; 9 nucleotides align to TRBD1. The CDR3 has 14 residues. Trimming at V came to 7 bases and at J to 6 bases, leaving 13 bases not matched to a gene. Germline CDR1 and CDR2: SQVTM and ANQGSEA. CDR3 amino acids: CSAQTGGNLGEQYF. As DNA, the CDR3 is TGCAGCGCCCAGACAGGGGGAAACCTAGGCGAGCAGTACTTC.

The chain is built from TRBV29-1 and TRBJ2-2; D might be TRBD1 (5 bases). CDR1 is SQVTM, CDR2 ANQGSEA, per germline. V was trimmed by 8 bases and J by 7 bases, leaving 14 bases between them. The CDR3 consists of 12 residues. The CDR3 protein is CSIWGRSGELFF. CDR3 sequence (DNA): TGCAGCATTTGGGGCAGGAGCGGGGAGCTGTTTTTT.

This clone was picked up one time. The chain is built from TRBV2 and TRBJ2-2; 8 nucleotides align to TRBD2. This CDR3 is built from 17 residues. After removal of 6 bases from V and 5 bases from J, the junction contained 14 bases not matched to a gene. Looked up from germline, CDR1 is SNHLY and CDR2 is FYNNEI. The DNA of the CDR3 is TGTGCCAGCAGAGCTAGCGGGTGGGCCTCCGGGACCGGGGAGCTGTTTTTT. Amino acids: CASRASGWASGTGELFF.